The 7 T cell receptor beta chains listed next were all sequenced from one sample in a study of cytomegalovirus exposure and HLA in healthy donors. PCR was performed using 60 Vbeta and 13 Jbeta primers. Assay used: immunoSEQ multiplex PCR; TCRdb lists only in-frame clones, some missing. The table shows 90,000 to 130,000 clones, with approximately 58% occurring only once. The sequencing input was PBMCs. Every receptor here comes from a woman aged 25 to 39 in good health and CMV-seronegative.

The V call is TRBV6-5, the J call TRBJ2-2; D is unclear. This CDR3 has 12 residues. Per the germline V gene, CDR1 is MNHEY and CDR2 is SVGAGI. V was cut by 4 bases and J by 10 bases, with 10 bases left in between. This CDR3 reads CASSSQALELFF. Written as DNA, the CDR3 is TGTGCCAGCAGTTCTCAGGCCCTGGAGCTGTTTTTT.

This chain connects TRBV9 to TRBJ1-6, with TRBD1 matching 10 bases. The ends lost 5 bases at V and 10 bases at J; junction bases unmatched: 6. The germline CDR1 and CDR2 sequences are SGDLS and YYNGEE. This CDR3 comprises 14 residues. The CDR3 region has the DNA TGTGCCAGCAGTGCCTCGGGACAGGGGTCACCCCTCCACTTT. This sequence encodes CASSASGQGSPLHF.

The chain links TRBV7-2 to TRBJ2-7; 8 bases line up with TRBD2. Germline V gene data show CDR1 as SGHTA and CDR2 as FQGNSA. The ends lost 5 bases at V and 6 bases at J; junction bases unmatched: 12. This CDR3 contains 15 residues. CDR3 nucleotides: TGTGCCAGCAGCACCTCCGGGACTAGAGTTGTCGAGCAGTACTTC. It specifies CASSTSGTRVVEQYF. The complete variable domain, with remaining parts taken from reference TRBV7-2 and TRBJ2-7, reads GAGVSQSPSNKVTEKGKDVELRCDPISGHTALYWYRQSLGQGLEFLIYFQGNSAPDKSGLPSDRFSAERTGGSVSTLTIQRTQQEDSAVYLCASSTSGTRVVEQYFGPGTRLTVT.

This clone came up once. The chain has TRBV4-1 and TRBJ2-4, with 11 bases aligning to TRBD1. Germline assignment: CDR1 MGHRA and CDR2 YSYEKL. Trimming cost V 1 base and J 1 base; bases outside gene matches: 9. The CDR3 totals 19 residues. CDR3 in DNA: TGCGCCAGCAGCCAAGGGGGACAGGGGGTCCCATCGGCCAAAAACATTCAGTACTTC. The encoded protein is CASSQGGQGVPSAKNIQYF.

This clone was recorded a few times. V usage is TRBV5-4 and J usage is TRBJ1-1; TRBD1 is a possible D gene (5 bases). Germline lookup yields CDR1 SGHNT and CDR2 YYREEE (reference sequence). Trimming shortened V by 0 bases and J by 4 bases, and 13 bases separated the two germline ends. The CDR3 runs 15 residues. CDR3 in DNA: TGTGCCAGCAGCTTGGACCGGACAACCGGCACTGAAGCTTTCTTT. This gives the protein CASSLDRTTGTEAFF.

The rearrangement joins TRBV18 to TRBJ2-1, with 8 bases fitting TRBD1. The CDR3 contains 15 residues. Unmatched junction bases numbered 9, after V lost 3 bases and J lost 8 bases. Looked up from germline, CDR1 is KGHSH and CDR2 is LQKENI. The CDR3 spells CASSPGTGLLHEQFF. In DNA form, the CDR3 reads TGTGCCAGCTCACCCGGGACAGGCCTCCTCCATGAGCAGTTCTTC. The whole variable domain, filled in from reference TRBV18 and TRBJ2-1, reads NAGVMQNPRHLVRRRGQEARLRCSPMKGHSHVYWYRQLPEEGLKFMVYLQKENIIDESGMPKERFSAEFPKEGPSILRIQQVVRGDSAAYFCASSPGTGLLHEQFFGPGTRLTVL.

CDR3: CAISSVLTDTQYF. CDR3 coding DNA: TGTGCCATCAGTTCGGTCCTAACAGATACGCAGTATTTT. The chain is built from TRBV10-3 and TRBJ2-3; the D is unclear. The V end was cut by 5 bases, the J end by 3 bases, with 9 bases between. Germline V gives CDR1 ENHRY, CDR2 SYGVKD. CDR3 size: 13 residues.